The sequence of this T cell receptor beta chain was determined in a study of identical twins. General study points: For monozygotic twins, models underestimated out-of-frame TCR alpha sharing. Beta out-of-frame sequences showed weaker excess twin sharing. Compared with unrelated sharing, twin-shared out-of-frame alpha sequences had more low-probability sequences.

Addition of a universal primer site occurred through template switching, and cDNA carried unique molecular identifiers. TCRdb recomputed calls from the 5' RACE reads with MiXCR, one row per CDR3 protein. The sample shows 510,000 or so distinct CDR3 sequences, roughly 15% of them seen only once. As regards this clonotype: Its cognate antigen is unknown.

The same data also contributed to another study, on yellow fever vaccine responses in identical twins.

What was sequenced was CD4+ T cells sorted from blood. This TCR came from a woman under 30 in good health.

CDR3 in amino acids: CATSDSGRQETQYF. The DNA of the CDR3 is TGTGCCACCAGTGATAGTGGCAGACAAGAGACCCAGTACTTC. The V call is TRBV24-1, the J call TRBJ2-5; unclear D gene. Deletions cut 3 bases from V and 2 bases from J, with 9 bases between. Looked up from germline, CDR1 is KGHDR and CDR2 is SFDVKD. The CDR3 covers 14 residues.